This T cell receptor beta chain was captured by sequencing in a study of sequential checkpoint blockade in melanoma. Study-wide background: First-line arms were nivolumab then ipilimumab, or the reverse, randomized 1:1. About 90 pretreatment tumor DNA samples were TCRβ immunosequenced.

The CDR3 covers 12 residues. The V end was cut by 1 base, the J end by 4 bases, with 5 bases between. CDR1 is GTSNPN, CDR2 SVGIG, per germline (reference sequence). Study-level results: Response in arm A was associated with pretreatment TIL clonality. Tumor T-cell fraction and clonality correlated with PD-L1 and CD8+ counts.

This clone was observed a few times. Its antigen remains unknown. The treatment here: randomized to nivolumab then ipilimumab (arm A) or the reverse (arm B). The assay was immunoSEQ multiplex PCR, and TCRdb's table has in-frame clones only and misses some. The sample consists of a few thousand clones, roughly a fifth of them appearing once. The origin of this receptor is a human donor with melanoma. The sample in question was tumor tissue (inferred from file names), obtained from a patient given nivolumab and ipilimumab in sequence. The chain uses TRBV30 and TRBJ1-3; no clear D gene. The CDR3 sequence: CAWSAAGNTIYF. The CDR3 region has the DNA TGTGCCTGGAGTGCGGCGGGAAACACCATATATTTT. The whole variable domain, remainder taken from reference TRBV30 and TRBJ1-3, is SQTIHQWPATLVQPVGSPLSLECTVEGTSNPNLYWYRQAAGRGLQLLFYSVGIGQISSEVPQNLSASRPQDRQFILSSKKLLLSDSGFYLCAWSAAGNTIYFGEGSWLTVV.